Below are 31 T cell receptor beta chains sequenced from a single sample in a study of blood T cells in healthy people across ages. Together with a sample-barcoded 5' primer, a J-beta primer mix was included in a second PCR lasting roughly 7 to 11 cycles. TCRdb passed the 5' RACE reads through MiXCR, listing each CDR3 protein once. The table has around 780,000 distinct CDR3 sequences, roughly three fifths seen once; the top ten hold around 24%. Sequences were obtained from blood. These receptors were obtained from a man aged 35 to 55 in good health.

This clonotype was counted once. This chain uses TRBV12-3 or TRBV12-4 with TRBJ1-2; 11 nucleotides align to TRBD1. This CDR3 is 13 amino acids long. The junction had 4 bases not matched to a gene; V was cut back by 6 bases and J by 7 bases. Written as DNA, the CDR3 is TGTGCCAGCAGCTGGGGACAGGGGGGTGGCTACACCTTC. Protein: CASSWGQGGGYTF.

The V call is TRBV5-1, the J call TRBJ2-5; tentative D call: TRBD1 (6 bases). Trimming left V 4 bases short and J 2 bases short, with 21 bases between. This CDR3 comprises 17 residues. The germline gives CDR1 SGHRS, CDR2 YFSETQ. The CDR3 region has the DNA TGCGCCAGCAGCCCCCCCTTGCAGGGGAAGTTTCAAGAGACCCAGTACTTC. It codes for CASSPPLQGKFQETQYF.

The chain's CDR3 is CASSHPPKTQYF. The CDR3 DNA reads as TGTGCCAGCAGCCACCCACCGAAGACCCAGTACTTC. This chain connects TRBV4-2 to TRBJ2-7; D is uncertain. The DNA end favors TRBJ2-5, so the J call may be wrong. There are 12 residues in the CDR3. Germline lookup yields CDR1 LGHNA and CDR2 YNFKEQ.

This clonotype was counted a few times. V is TRBV28 and J is TRBJ2-5; no clear D. The CDR3 loop spans 13 amino acids. V lost 4 bases, J lost 2 bases, and 8 bases lay in between. Germline-derived CDR1 and CDR2 are MDHEN and SYDVKM. The CDR3 bases are TGTGCCAGCAGTTATGAGTTACAAGAGACCCAGTACTTC. Residues: CASSYELQETQYF.

CDR3 nucleotides: TGTGCCAGCAGCTTGGGCAGCCTTGCGAACACCGGGGAGCTGTTTTTT. It encodes CASSLGSLANTGELFF. The chain employs TRBV7-3 and TRBJ2-2; D is ambiguous. The germline V gene encodes CDR1 SGHTA and CDR2 FQGTGA. The CDR3 loop spans 16 amino acids. V gave up 3 bases and J gave up 0 bases, with 11 bases separating them.

The chain couples TRBV12-3 or TRBV12-4 to TRBJ2-2; D uncertain. The CDR3 runs to 14 residues. Deletions cut 1 base from V and 1 base from J, with 4 bases between. This CDR3 is CASSLDWNTGELFF. The CDR3 coding sequence is TGTGCCAGCAGTTTAGACTGGAACACCGGGGAGCTGTTTTTT.

This sequence joins TRBV5-1 and TRBJ2-7; possible D gene TRBD1, 6 bases. The J call may be faulty, since TRBJ2-5 better matches the DNA end. CDR1 is SGHRS, CDR2 YFSETQ, per germline. The CDR3 is 13 residues long. This CDR3 is CASSRTVEETQYF. DNA of the CDR3: TGCGCCAGCAGCCGGACAGTTGAAGAGACCCAGTACTTC.

The chain is built from TRBV20-1 and TRBJ2-7; no definite D call. CDR1 DFQATT and CDR2 SNEGSKA come from the germline V gene (reference sequence). The CDR3 is 15 residues long. Trimming shortened V by 1 base and J by 7 bases, and 20 bases separated the two germline ends. The CDR3 DNA is TGCAGTGCTAGAGTCCAGCCAACTCTCTACAATGAGCAGTACTTC. Encoded protein: CSARVQPTLYNEQYF.

The chain has TRBV20-1 and TRBJ2-1; tentatively, D is TRBD2 (7 bases). The germline V gene has CDR1 DFQATT and CDR2 SNEGSKA (reference sequence). Deletions cut 6 bases from V and 0 bases from J, with 21 bases between. This CDR3 spans 17 amino acids. The CDR3 DNA follows: TGCAGTGCCCCGCCACGTGGAGGGGGGGCCTCCTACAATGAGCAGTTCTTC. This sequence encodes CSAPPRGGGASYNEQFF.

In its sample, this clonotype was seen a few times. CDR3 nucleotide sequence: TGCAGTGCTAGAATAGATGTTGACAGGGCCCACGAGCAGTACTTC. Translating it yields CSARIDVDRAHEQYF. This chain joins TRBV20-1 and TRBJ2-5; 7 positions agree with TRBD1. TRBJ2-7 explains the end of the DNA better; the J call may be wrong. The length of the CDR3 is 15 residues. CDR1 is DFQATT and CDR2 is SNEGSKA in the germline V gene (reference sequence).

This clonotype was detected ten times or more. This rearrangement joins TRBV6-2 or TRBV6-3 to TRBJ2-5, with no clear D. This CDR3 spans 11 amino acids. The germline gives CDR1 MNHEY, CDR2 SVGEGT. The V gene lost 3 bases and the J gene lost 3 bases, with 2 bases spanning the gap. The CDR3 region has the DNA TGTGCCAGCAGTTATAAAGAGACCCAGTACTTC. This translates into CASSYKETQYF.

This clonotype occurred a few times. The chain is built from TRBV20-1 and TRBJ2-5; D unresolved. Trimming cost V 0 bases and J 5 bases, with 13 bases left between them. This CDR3 comprises 14 residues. CDR1 and CDR2 from the germline V gene are DFQATT and SNEGSKA (reference sequence). In nucleotides, the CDR3 is TGCAGTGCTAGAGAACTTGTGAGTTTGGAGACCCAGTACTTC. Translation: CSARELVSLETQYF.

The rearrangement links TRBV15 to TRBJ2-3, with D perhaps TRBD1 or TRBD2 (5 bases each). The CDR3 runs to 16 residues. Germline V gene data show CDR1 as LNHNV and CDR2 as YYDKDF (reference sequence). Trimming stripped 3 bases from V and 6 bases from J, with 19 bases between. The CDR3 sequence: CATSRWTGQRGDTQYF. CDR3 in DNA: TGTGCCACCAGCAGGTGGACCGGACAAAGAGGGGATACGCAGTATTTT. Variable domain in full (rest from reference TRBV15 and TRBJ2-3): DAMVIQNPRYQVTQFGKPVTLSCSQTLNHNVMYWYQQKSSQAPKLLFHYYDKDFNNEADTPDNFQSRRPNTSFCFLDIRSPGLGDTAMYLCATSRWTGQRGDTQYFGPGTRLTVL.

This clonotype was detected ten times or more. The chain has TRBV28 and TRBJ1-2, with TRBD1 identical over 8 bases. The CDR3 sequence is 13 residues long. Losses at the gene ends were 7 bases for V and 8 bases for J; bases not matched to a gene: 9. CDR1 is MDHEN, CDR2 SYDVKM, per germline. CDR3 region: CASTENRGAGYTF. CDR3 sequence (DNA): TGTGCCAGCACCGAAAACAGGGGGGCAGGCTACACCTTC.

The chain links TRBV2 to TRBJ2-7; 10 bases align to TRBD2. Germline CDR1 is SNHLY and CDR2 is FYNNEI. The CDR3 extends over 12 amino acids. The trim removed 8 bases at V and 4 bases at J, leaving 2 bases unmatched. For the CDR3, the DNA is TGTGCCAGCCTAGCGGGAGTTTACGAGCAGTACTTC. It codes for CASLAGVYEQYF.

The CDR3 here is CASSLRGREGTEAFF. DNA of the CDR3: TGTGCCAGCAGCTTAAGAGGAAGAGAGGGCACTGAAGCTTTCTTT. The chain combines TRBV11-3 with TRBJ1-1; D is unresolved. Germline V gene lookup returns CDR1 SGHNT and CDR2 YENEEA. With 2 bases removed from V and 4 bases from J, the gap between germline ends came to 14 bases. The CDR3 runs 15 residues.

This sequence joins TRBV2 and TRBJ2-2; unclear D gene. Trimming stripped 7 bases from V and 1 base from J, with 10 bases between. In germline, CDR1 is SNHLY, CDR2 FYNNEI. The CDR3 is 14 amino acids. The CDR3 DNA follows: TGTGCCAGCACCAAAAGCAGGAACACCGGGGAGCTGTTTTTT. Translation gives CASTKSRNTGELFF.

The chain links TRBV5-1 to TRBJ2-7; D may be TRBD2 (5 bases). Between the trimmed V and J ends, which lost 2 bases and 7 bases, there was a span of 13 bases. The CDR3 totals 13 residues. CDR1 is SGHRS and CDR2 is YFSETQ in the germline V gene. CDR3 protein: CASSFDLSGEQYF. The CDR3 DNA reads as TGCGCCAGCAGCTTTGACCTCTCGGGAGAGCAGTACTTC. Based on the CDR3 plus reference TRBV5-1 and TRBJ2-7, the full variable domain is KAGVTQTPRYLIKTRGQQVTLSCSPISGHRSVSWYQQTPGQGLQFLFEYFSETQRNKGNFPGRFSGRQFSNSRSEMNVSTLELGDSALYLCASSFDLSGEQYFGPGTRLTVT.

This sequence joins TRBV25-1 and TRBJ2-5; tentative D call: TRBD2 (5 bases). V gave up 1 base and J gave up 0 bases, with 6 bases separating them. This CDR3 has 14 residues. The germline V gene has CDR1 MGHDK and CDR2 SYGVNS. The CDR3 nucleotides read TGTGCCAGCAGTGAATCGGGAAACCAAGAGACCCAGTACTTC. Amino acids: CASSESGNQETQYF.

This chain links TRBV7-2 with TRBJ1-3; D perhaps matches TRBD1 (6 bases). Trimming left V 6 bases short and J 4 bases short, with 10 bases between. The germline gives CDR1 SGHTA, CDR2 FQGNSA. This CDR3 contains 13 residues. CDR3 in amino acids: CASSGQGGNTIYF. CDR3 sequence (DNA): TGTGCCAGCAGTGGGCAGGGGGGAAACACCATATATTTT.

This clonotype was counted a single time. The chain has TRBV2 and TRBJ1-2; D is possibly TRBD1 (6 bases). Germline CDR1 SNHLY, CDR2 FYNNEI. This CDR3 has 14 amino acids. The ends were cut back, 4 bases at V and 8 bases at J, with 17 bases in the middle. The CDR3 spells CASSARGGPGGYTF. The CDR3 bases are TGTGCCAGCAGTGCGAGGGGGGGGCCAGGAGGCTACACCTTC.

This clonotype has just a few counts. This chain connects TRBV29-1 to TRBJ2-1, with D tentatively TRBD1 (6 bases). V shed 6 bases and J shed 10 bases, with 13 bases lying between them. The length of the CDR3 is 11 residues. CDR1 SQVTM and CDR2 ANQGSEA come from the germline V gene. The CDR3 here is CSVLDSGEQFF. The CDR3 bases are TGCAGCGTCTTGGACAGCGGCGAGCAGTTCTTC.

This clonotype was picked up a small number of times. The CDR3: CASSLAGNTGELFF. The CDR3 bases are TGTGCCAGCAGTTTGGCAGGGAACACCGGGGAGCTGTTTTTT. V and J are TRBV12-3 or TRBV12-4 and TRBJ2-2; D unclear. There are 14 residues in the CDR3. V shed 3 bases and J shed 1 base, with 6 bases lying between them.

This chain links TRBV10-2 with TRBJ2-7; D perhaps matches TRBD2 (6 bases). V was clipped by 3 bases and J by 4 bases, with 13 bases between them. CDR1 WSHSY and CDR2 SAAADI come from the germline V gene. This CDR3 has 14 residues. The CDR3 DNA sequence: TGCGCCAGCAGTGATCAGGGCAGCGGGTACGAGCAGTACTTC. Its protein product is CASSDQGSGYEQYF.

Remarks on this clonotype: One end of the junction varies from germline; a read error may be responsible. The V and J genes are TRBV9 and TRBJ2-1; the match to TRBD1 covers 7 bases. The germline V gene has CDR1 SGDLS and CDR2 YYNGEE. The CDR3 spans 15 residues. The DNA for the CDR3 is TGTGCCAGCAGCGTAGGACAGGGTAGTTACAGTGAGCAGTTCTTC. Translated, it gives CASSVGQGSYSEQFF.

The V call is TRBV5-1, the J call TRBJ1-2; tentatively, D is TRBD1 (5 bases). Germline CDR1 and CDR2: SGHRS and YFSETQ. The CDR3 extends over 12 amino acids. Between the trimmed V and J ends, which lost 5 bases and 6 bases, there was a span of 11 bases. CDR3 loop: CASSPRDDGYTF. CDR3 sequence (DNA): TGCGCCAGCAGTCCCAGGGACGATGGCTACACCTTC.

V and J are TRBV13 and TRBJ2-1; 10 positions match TRBD2. The CDR3 runs 13 residues. Germline V gene data show CDR1 as PRHDT and CDR2 as FYEKMQ (reference sequence). V lost 8 bases and J lost 10; bases outside the gene matches: 8. CDR3 nucleotide sequence: TGTGCCAGCGGGGGGACTAGCGTCGGGGAGCAGTTCTTC. Translating gives CASGGTSVGEQFF.

V usage is TRBV7-6 and J usage is TRBJ2-5, with TRBD1 matching over 10 bases. With 5 bases clipped from V and 2 bases from J, the junction kept 8 bases outside the gene matches. The CDR3 runs 16 residues. Germline V gene sequence: CDR1 SGHVS, CDR2 FNYEAQ. The CDR3: CASSRPRTGGQETQYF. The CDR3 DNA is TGTGCCAGCAGCCGACCGAGGACAGGGGGTCAAGAGACCCAGTACTTC.

This sequence joins TRBV28 and TRBJ2-7, with TRBD1 matching 8 bases. The CDR3 is 15 residues long. CDR1 is MDHEN and CDR2 is SYDVKM in the germline V gene. Trimming removed 5 bases from V and 4 bases from J; junction bases left unmatched: 10. The chain's CDR3 is CASSVRQGRGYEQYF. The CDR3 DNA reads as TGTGCCAGCAGTGTGAGACAGGGGCGCGGATACGAGCAGTACTTC.

The chain couples TRBV9 to TRBJ2-1; the match to TRBD2 covers 10 bases. J was trimmed by 5 bases and V by 7 bases; bases with no gene match: 6. Per the germline V gene, CDR1 is SGDLS and CDR2 is YYNGEE. The CDR3 has 14 residues. The CDR3 spells CASGTSGNHNEQFF. DNA for the CDR3: TGTGCCAGCGGTACTAGCGGGAACCACAATGAGCAGTTCTTC. Based on the CDR3 plus reference TRBV9 and TRBJ2-1, the full variable domain is DSGVTQTPKHLITATGQRVTLRCSPRSGDLSVYWYQQSLDQGLQFLIQYYNGEERAKGNILERFSAQQFPDLHSELNLSSLELGDSALYFCASGTSGNHNEQFFGPGTRLTVL.

A single count supports this clonotype. The chain has TRBV5-1 and TRBJ2-3; D might be TRBD2 (5 bases). The CDR3 runs 18 residues. Germline lookup yields CDR1 SGHRS and CDR2 YFSETQ. With 4 bases removed from V and 0 bases from J, the gap between germline ends came to 21 bases. The DNA of the CDR3 is TGCGCCAGCAGCGGAGAGGGATTTTCGGCGACTAGCACAGATACGCAGTATTTT. The encoded protein is CASSGEGFSATSTDTQYF.